This T cell receptor beta chain was captured by sequencing in a study of identical twins (TCRdb year 2016). Study-wide context: TCR alpha and beta repertoires from monozygotic twins, unrelated adults of various ages and cord blood were deep-sequenced to test whether fetal clonotypes persist. To rule out contamination, the twin experiments were replicated at different times with different library preparation protocols. The investigation overall reported the following: Abundant cord blood beta clonotypes carried fewer insertions; young adult naive repertoires showed a weaker similar trend, while memory repertoires showed none. Conclusions relied on cross-sectional statistical analysis, since the same donors could not be followed over many years. In beta out-of-frame sequences, excess twin sharing was weaker, because having fewer shared sequences lowered the signal-to-noise ratio. In monozygotic twins, out-of-frame TCR alpha sharing was systematically underestimated by recombination models, although the models agreed with sharing between unrelated individuals. Compared with coincidental sharing between unrelated individuals, out-of-frame TCR alpha sequences shared between twins had an excess of sequences with low generation probability. Invariant T cells such as MAIT and iNKT could partly confound zero-insertion analyses, although diverse VJ usage argued against such confounding for most clonotypes.

This clonotype appeared a few times. The antigen this receptor binds is unknown. No per-base quality is available; no much larger clone lies one base away. Its CDR3 holds 15 amino acids, cysteine through phenylalanine. Only the CDR3 DNA is retained, 45 bases long and in frame from the first base. V loses 0 bases, J loses 4 bases, and the germline ends lie 10 bases apart. CDR1 and CDR2, looked up from the germline V gene, are SGDLS and YYNGEE. Library creation used 5' RACE. Instrument on record: Illumina HiSeq 2000. Template switching added a universal primer binding site, and the final cDNA carried a unique molecular identifier that allowed TCR cDNA molecules to be counted accurately. First-strand cDNA for TCR alpha and beta chains was synthesized from specific primers in the conserved constant-segment region. To control for contamination, every cDNA library was double barcoded, receiving both a SMART-Mk sample barcode and Illumina barcodes. TruSeq adapter sequences, together with Illumina sample barcodes, were added in two successive PCR steps. TCR alpha and beta cDNA libraries were sequenced on the Illumina HiSeq platform with custom primers. Per the source publication's procedure: MiGEC processed the raw reads to extract unique molecular identifiers, while MiXCR was used to determine the CDR3 positions. For each individual, recombination models were inferred using an EM algorithm with the repgenHMM and IGoR tools. Shared clonotypes were analyzed with the tcR package in R, and sharing was normalized by the product of cloneset sizes. Out-of-frame nonproductive sequences were analyzed to study raw recombination free of thymic and clonal selection effects. TCRdb trimmed public reads at Q25 via fastp, called clones via MiXCR and kept in-frame beta chains. Every distinct CDR3 protein forms one entry, paired with its most common genes and DNA. These V and J calls rely on TCRdb rather than the paper's analysis. This sample comprises about 210,000 distinct CDR3 sequences, less than 10% of them detected only once. 5.1% of the sample rests with the top ten.

Only healthy Caucasian donors were included. Using Miltenyi CD45RO+ enrichment and human naive T-cell isolation kits, memory (CD45RO+) and naive T cells were isolated from PBMC. The chain links TRBV9 with TRBJ1-4; the D gene is not confidently resolved. The sequencing input was memory (CD45RO+) T cells sorted from blood. The sample's cell subset or site label, in plain terms: CD45RO+ enriched T cells. The source is a woman younger than 30 in good health. The CDR3 region reads CASSVEPIYNEKLFF. The DNA reads TGTGCCAGCAGCGTAGAGCCAATATATAATGAAAAACTGTTTTTT.